Following are 26 T cell receptor beta chains from one sample sequenced in a study of cytomegalovirus exposure and HLA in healthy donors. Primers included in the PCR were 60 Vbeta and 13 Jbeta primers. The method was immunoSEQ multiplex PCR; TCRdb's version includes in-frame clones alone and lacks a portion of them. The sample shows 74,000 or so clones, 70% to 85% of them seen only once. The sequenced material came from PBMCs. These receptors were taken from a middle-aged man in good health and CMV-seropositive.

This clone was recorded a few times. The chain uses TRBV7-9 and TRBJ2-5; 9 bases map to TRBD2. This CDR3 has 14 residues. Germline-derived CDR1 and CDR2 are SEHNR and FQNEAQ (reference sequence). With 2 bases clipped from V and 4 bases from J, the junction kept 2 bases outside the gene matches. CDR3 bases: TGTGCCAGCAGCTTATCACTAGCGGGAGAGACCCAGTACTTC. Its protein is CASSLSLAGETQYF.

The chain is built from TRBV25-1 and TRBJ2-7; tentative D call: TRBD2 (5 bases). Looked up from germline, CDR1 is MGHDK and CDR2 is SYGVNS. The V and J ends lost 7 bases and 2 bases respectively, with 21 bases between them. This CDR3 is 16 amino acids long. CDR3 in amino acids: CASKSREGVIPYEQYF. CDR3 coding DNA: TGTGCCAGCAAATCCCGTGAGGGAGTCATTCCCTACGAGCAGTACTTC.

The chain links TRBV9 to TRBJ2-2, with 16 bases fitting TRBD2. V shed 4 bases, J shed 1 base, and the junction held 4 bases outside the gene matches. This CDR3 comprises 18 residues. Germline V gene lookup returns CDR1 SGDLS and CDR2 YYNGEE. The CDR3 DNA follows: TGTGCCAGCAGCCTCGGGACTAGCGGGAGGGGGAACACCGGGGAGCTGTTTTTT. This codes for CASSLGTSGRGNTGELFF.

In its sample, this clone was seen once. This sequence joins TRBV18 and TRBJ1-3; TRBD1 might be the D (6 bases). The CDR3 loop spans 16 amino acids. Germline lookup yields CDR1 KGHSH and CDR2 LQKENI. V was cut by 0 bases and J by 0 bases, with 9 bases left in between. CDR3 protein: CASSPPETGSGNTIYF. The CDR3 DNA sequence: TGTGCCAGCTCACCACCGGAGACAGGCTCTGGAAACACCATATATTTT.

The chain combines TRBV11-3 with TRBJ2-1; the match to TRBD2 covers 8 bases. Germline loops: CDR1 SGHNT, CDR2 YENEEA. There are 14 residues in the CDR3. V trimming: 5 bases; J trimming: 4 bases; junction bases outside the gene matches: 4. The CDR3 DNA reads as TGTGCCAGCAGCGGGCGGGAGGCTTACAATGAGCAGTTCTTC. Translating it yields CASSGREAYNEQFF.

This rearrangement joins TRBV25-1 to TRBJ2-7, with TRBD1 as a possible D gene (6 bases). The CDR3 has 15 residues. Germline CDR1 and CDR2: MGHDK and SYGVNS. V was trimmed by 0 bases and J by 0 bases, leaving 9 bases between them. The CDR3 region is CASSEYGTTSYEQYF. DNA for the CDR3: TGTGCCAGCAGTGAATACGGGACAACCTCCTACGAGCAGTACTTC.

The rearrangement links TRBV15 to TRBJ1-6; D ambiguous. Germline V gene data show CDR1 as LNHNV and CDR2 as YYDKDF (reference sequence). V was pared by 0 bases and J by 5 bases, with 8 bases between. This CDR3 is built from 15 residues. CDR3 region: CATSREAVNNSPLHF. CDR3 bases: TGTGCCACCAGCAGAGAGGCGGTTAATAATTCACCCCTCCACTTT.

The rearrangement joins TRBV10-3 to TRBJ2-7; TRBD2 aligns across 7 bases. Germline V gene data show CDR1 as ENHRY and CDR2 as SYGVKD. This CDR3 is 13 amino acids long. The trim removed 0 bases at V and 6 bases at J, leaving 2 bases unmatched. The CDR3 region has the DNA TGTGCCATCAGTGAGTCGTGGGGGGGCGAGCAGTACTTC. Translation: CAISESWGGEQYF.

The chain is built from TRBV5-1 and TRBJ1-2, with D maybe TRBD1 (5 bases). V was pared by 0 bases and J by 6 bases, with 21 bases between. Per the germline V gene, CDR1 is SGHRS and CDR2 is YFSETQ. The CDR3 is made up of 17 amino acids. The CDR3 sequence: CASSLGYFGAGSDGYTF. CDR3 DNA sequence: TGCGCCAGCAGCTTGGGGTATTTTGGGGCAGGGTCGGATGGCTACACCTTC.

Remarks on this clone: At one boundary the junction diverges from the germline segment, which might be a read error. CDR3 residues: CSSRPHPRRGETQYF. For the CDR3, the DNA is TGTTCCAGCAGGCCCCACCCCCGGAGGGGAGAGACCCAGTACTTC. The gene calls are TRBV7-9 and TRBJ2-5, with a weak D call TRBD2 (6 bases). Looked up from germline, CDR1 is SEHNR and CDR2 is FQNEAQ (reference sequence). CDR3 length: 15 amino acids.

CDR3 in DNA: TGTGCCAGCAGCTCCGACAGGGAGAAGACCCAGTACTTC. Residues: CASSSDREKTQYF. The chain carries TRBV25-1 and TRBJ2-5, with 7 bases identical to TRBD1. Germline CDR1 MGHDK, CDR2 SYGVNS. This CDR3 has 13 amino acids. Germline trimming cut 6 bases from V and 6 bases from J; bases unmatched to any gene: 7.

The rearrangement joins TRBV11-3 to TRBJ1-1; D possibly corresponds to TRBD1 (6 bases). From germline, CDR1 is SGHNT and CDR2 YENEEA. This CDR3 contains 16 residues. The V end lost 4 bases, the J end lost 3 bases, and 18 bases lay between the germline ends. CDR3: CASSSPSDSWDTEAFF. The CDR3 DNA follows: TGTGCCAGCAGCTCTCCCTCGGACAGCTGGGACACTGAAGCTTTCTTT.

This chain joins TRBV15 and TRBJ2-3; possible D gene TRBD1, 5 bases. The germline V gene has CDR1 LNHNV and CDR2 YYDKDF (reference sequence). CDR3 size: 16 residues. The V and J ends lost 1 base and 2 bases respectively, with 13 bases between them. As DNA, the CDR3 is TGTGCCACCAGCAGAGCGGAAGGGGCACACACAGATACGCAGTATTTT. It codes for CATSRAEGAHTDTQYF.

This chain uses TRBV7-2 with TRBJ2-5, with a possible D match to TRBD2 (6 bases). The germline V gene encodes CDR1 SGHTA and CDR2 FQGNSA. The length of the CDR3 is 13 residues. Trimming stripped 5 bases from V and 0 bases from J, with 7 bases between. CDR3 nucleotide sequence: TGTGCCAGCAGCCGGGACTACCAAGAGACCCAGTACTTC. It is translated as CASSRDYQETQYF. Drawing the rest from reference TRBV7-2 and TRBJ2-5, the complete variable domain is GAGVSQSPSNKVTEKGKDVELRCDPISGHTALYWYRQSLGQGLEFLIYFQGNSAPDKSGLPSDRFSAERTGGSVSTLTIQRTQQEDSAVYLCASSRDYQETQYFGPGTRLLVL.

This clone has only one observation. The chain recombines TRBV30 with TRBJ2-2; the D gene is possibly TRBD1 (6 bases). This CDR3 has 12 residues. V dropped 7 bases and J dropped 3 bases, with 9 bases sitting between them. CDR1 and CDR2 (germline): GTSNPN, SVGIG (reference sequence). The DNA of the CDR3 is TGTGCCTTAAACAGGGACACCGGGGAGCTGTTTTTT. Encoded protein: CALNRDTGELFF. Based on the CDR3 plus reference TRBV30 and TRBJ2-2, the full variable domain is SQTIHQWPATLVQPVGSPLSLECTVEGTSNPNLYWYRQAAGRGLQLLFYSVGIGQISSEVPQNLSASRPQDRQFILSSKKLLLSDSGFYLCALNRDTGELFFGEGSRLTVL.

This clone was observed a few times. The chain joins TRBV4-3 to TRBJ1-2; D is uncertain. Deletions cut 1 base from V and 8 bases from J, with 5 bases between. Germline V gene lookup returns CDR1 LGHNA and CDR2 YSLEER. The CDR3 has 11 residues. Here the CDR3 reads CASSQGQGYTF. CDR3 bases: TGCGCCAGCAGCCAAGGGCAGGGCTACACCTTC.

DNA of the CDR3: TGTGCCAGCAGTAACCGGGACAGGGCGAACACTGAAGCTTTCTTT. It codes for CASSNRDRANTEAFF. The chain combines TRBV6-6 with TRBJ1-1; TRBD1 matches at 9 bases. V was pared by 5 bases and J by 1 base, with 5 bases of the junction left unmatched. CDR3 length equals 15 residues. From germline, CDR1 is MNHNY and CDR2 SVGAGI (reference sequence).

The V gene is TRBV5-4, the J gene TRBJ2-7, with TRBD2 matching 7 bases. Germline-derived CDR1 and CDR2 are SGHNT and YYREEE (reference sequence). The CDR3 is 16 residues long. V shed 3 bases, J shed 0 bases, and the junction held 9 bases outside the gene matches. This CDR3 is CASSSLGASGSYEQYF. Written as DNA, the CDR3 is TGTGCCAGCAGCTCACTTGGGGCTAGCGGCTCCTACGAGCAGTACTTC.

The gene calls are TRBV4-1 and TRBJ2-5; 8 bases match TRBD1. Germline trimming cut 0 bases from V and 7 bases from J; bases unmatched to any gene: 7. There are 15 residues in the CDR3. Germline loops: CDR1 MGHRA, CDR2 YSYEKL. CDR3 amino acids: CASSQDGTGWGTQYF. The CDR3 DNA is TGCGCCAGCAGCCAAGATGGGACAGGCTGGGGGACCCAGTACTTC.

This chain links TRBV5-6 with TRBJ2-5; weak D call: TRBD2 (6 bases). Germline lookup yields CDR1 SGHDT and CDR2 YYEEEE. V lost 0 bases, J lost 4 bases, and 10 bases lay in between. CDR3 length: 14 amino acids. This chain's CDR3 is CASSLGDLAETQYF. DNA of the CDR3: TGTGCCAGCAGCTTGGGGGACTTGGCAGAGACCCAGTACTTC.

This clone showed up just a few times. A junction end diverges from the germline sequence, so it may reflect a read error. The genes are TRBV30 and TRBJ2-4; unclear D gene. CDR3 length: 14 amino acids. Germline V gene data show CDR1 as GTSNPN and CDR2 as SVGIG (reference sequence). CDR3: CAWSPAAMGNSQYF. The DNA for the CDR3 is TGTGCCTGGAGTCCAGCCGCTATGGGTAACAGTCAGTACTTC.

The J gene is TRBJ1-2, the V gene TRBV19; the match to TRBD1 covers 9 bases. Germline V CDR1 and CDR2: LNHDA, SQIVND (reference sequence). The CDR3 runs 14 residues. J lost 4 bases, V lost 5 bases, and 5 bases had no gene match. CDR3 in DNA: TGTGCCAGTAGTCGGACAGGGGAGACCTATGGCTACACCTTC. Its protein is CASSRTGETYGYTF. Using reference TRBV19 and TRBJ1-2 for the parts outside the CDR3, the full variable domain is DGGITQSPKYLFRKEGQNVTLSCEQNLNHDAMYWYRQDPGQGLRLIYYSQIVNDFQKGDIAEGYSVSREKKESFPLTVTSAQKNPTAFYLCASSRTGETYGYTFGSGTRLTVV.

In this sample, this clone turned up a few times. The V gene is TRBV6-6, the J gene TRBJ1-1, with D perhaps TRBD1 (6 bases). Trimming removed 5 bases at V and 1 base at J, with 14 bases between. This CDR3 contains 15 residues. Germline CDR1 and CDR2: MNHNY and SVGAGI (reference sequence). This CDR3 reads CASSPGGHWNTEAFF. CDR3 coding DNA: TGTGCCAGCAGTCCCGGGGGGCACTGGAACACTGAAGCTTTCTTT.

The V call is TRBV9, the J call TRBJ1-6; TRBD1 aligns across 7 bases. The V segment lost 4 bases and the J segment 7 bases; nucleotides outside the gene matches: 8. This CDR3 has 15 amino acids. Looked up from germline, CDR1 is SGDLS and CDR2 is YYNGEE. This CDR3 is CASSPWTGQNSPLHF. The CDR3 DNA reads TGTGCCAGCAGCCCGTGGACAGGCCAGAATTCACCCCTCCACTTT.

V is TRBV9 and J is TRBJ1-3; D might be TRBD1 (5 bases). The CDR3 sequence is 16 residues long. Deletions cut 0 bases from V and 3 bases from J, with 13 bases between. Germline V gene data show CDR1 as SGDLS and CDR2 as YYNGEE. The chain's CDR3 is CASSVGGLVSGNTIYF. As DNA, the CDR3 is TGTGCCAGCAGCGTAGGGGGCCTCGTCAGTGGAAACACCATATATTTT.

Of note for this clone: The sample contains more than one DNA sequence encoding this CDR3. The V call is TRBV19, the J call TRBJ2-7; 11 positions agree with TRBD2. The junction had 1 base not matched to a gene; V was cut back by 3 bases and J by 3 bases. The germline V gene has CDR1 LNHDA and CDR2 SQIVND (reference sequence). This CDR3 spans 14 amino acids. CDR3 loop: CASSIGLAGYEQYF. The CDR3 bases are TGTGCCAGTAGTATTGGACTAGCGGGCTACGAGCAGTACTTC.